This T cell receptor (beta chain) was observed in a study of blood T cell repertoires in COVID-19 (dated by TCRdb to about 2020). Turning to the overall study: Samples covering the acute and convalescent phases of COVID-19 were provided by collaborators in the United States, Italy and Spain. The prospective study material was composed of cDNA or gDNA derived from T cells, B-cell-depleted T cells, or PBMCs. The dataset comprised deeply sampled blood TCRbeta repertoires from subjects exposed to, actively infected with, or recovered from COVID-19. The repertoires were released in a freely available public database meant as a resource for research on the immune response to SARS-CoV-2. Samples came from the ongoing ImmuneRACE study (first 160 participants) plus 1,254 subjects from 6 global collaborators. The sample metadata nearly always contained a de-identified subject ID, COVID-19 status, age in years and sex. Where available, HLA class I and class II types were taken from metadata supplied by the sample provider and were not determined by assay-based typing. What the authors observed across the whole study: Clinical and demographic metadata were provided uncurated, with the amount varying by source and participant.

Each collaborating institution followed its own protocols to collect whole blood in K2EDTA tubes. Collaborator samples were shipped for TCRbeta analysis as frozen whole blood, isolated PBMCs, or DNA extracted from either sample type. TCRbeta CDR3 regions were amplified from genomic DNA using the immunoSEQ Assay, a bias-controlled multiplex PCR. On the study's bioinformatics: Within the assay, amplification of reference gene primers was used to estimate how many nucleated cells each sample contained. To quantify the absolute abundance of each unique TCRbeta CDR3 rearrangement, sequence reads were collapsed and filtered. For each sample, productive Simpson clonality was calculated by taking the square root of Simpson's diversity index across productive rearrangements. TCRdb retrieved this table from immuneACCESS and kept in-frame rearrangements only. Not all clones are present; in checked studies, unresolved V genes account for under half, and no reason is known for the remainder. V, J and clone size were drawn from that table, and D and trimming were deduced from the DNA. For this sample the table gives approximately 240,000 clones, of which approximately 86% were detected only once. Of the sample, 4% to 6% is held by the ten largest clones.

Concerning this clone itself: The antigen this receptor binds is unknown. No clone much larger than this one lies a single base away; base qualities are absent.

Sequenced input: peripheral blood. The receptor was isolated from a woman aged 80 or older with active or convalescent COVID-19.

The sequence in DNA is TGTGCCAGTAGTATAGATCCCACAGGGGGCAATCAGCCCCAGCATTTT. It codes for CASSIDPTGGNQPQHF. The rearranged chain carries TRBV19 and TRBJ1-5, and TRBD1 aligns with 7 junction nucleotides. Clipping removes 0 bases from V and 2 bases from J, with 4 as the unmatched junction base count. The CDR3 contains 16 residues, cysteine and phenylalanine counted. The DNA shown is the 48-base CDR3, in frame from base 1. Looking up the germline V gene (reference sequence) yields CDR1 LNHDA and CDR2 SQIVND.